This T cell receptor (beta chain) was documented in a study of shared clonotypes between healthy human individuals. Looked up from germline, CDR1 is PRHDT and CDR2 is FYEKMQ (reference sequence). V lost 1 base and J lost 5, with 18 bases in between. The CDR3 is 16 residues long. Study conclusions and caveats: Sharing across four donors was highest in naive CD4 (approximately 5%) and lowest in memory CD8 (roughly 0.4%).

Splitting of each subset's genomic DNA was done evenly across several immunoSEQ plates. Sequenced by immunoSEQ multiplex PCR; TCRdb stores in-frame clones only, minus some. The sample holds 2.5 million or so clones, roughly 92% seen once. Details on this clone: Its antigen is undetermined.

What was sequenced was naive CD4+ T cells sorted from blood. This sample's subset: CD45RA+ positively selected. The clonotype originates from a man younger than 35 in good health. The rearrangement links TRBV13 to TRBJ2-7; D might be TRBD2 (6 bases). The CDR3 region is CASSLARPGLLDEQYF. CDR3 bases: TGTGCCAGCAGCTTAGCCCGACCGGGACTTCTCGACGAGCAGTACTTC.